One sample yielded the 32 T cell receptor beta chains listed below, sequenced in a study of T cell responses to AZD1222 COVID-19 vaccine. TCRdb's table, derived via immunoSEQ multiplex PCR, lists solely in-frame clones and lacks some. The table includes roughly 90,000 clones, 80% to 95% detected once. This specimen was peripheral blood, taken on day 0 of MenACWY control vaccination. The receptors were gathered from an adult in good health.

Here the CDR3 DNA reads TGTGCCAGTAGTATGGGGAACAGGGGAAGAAGCAATGAGCAGTTCTTC. Encoded protein: CASSMGNRGRSNEQFF. The chain uses TRBV19 and TRBJ2-1; TRBD1 matches 7 bases. Germline V lookup: CDR1 LNHDA, CDR2 SQIVND (reference sequence). The CDR3 extends over 16 amino acids. Unmatched junction bases numbered 11, after V lost 3 bases and J lost 6 bases.

The chain employs TRBV27 and TRBJ2-1; D gene uncertain. Germline V gene lookup returns CDR1 MNHEY and CDR2 SMNVEV (reference sequence). This CDR3 is built from 11 residues. Trimming left V 5 bases short and J 5 bases short, with 4 bases between. CDR3 protein: CASSENNEQFF. The CDR3 bases are TGTGCCAGCAGTGAGAACAATGAGCAGTTCTTC.

The chain links TRBV7-2 to TRBJ1-3; 10 positions agree with TRBD1. The J segment lost 4 bases and the V segment lost 1 base, leaving 1 base of the junction unmatched. The CDR3 is 15 amino acids. Germline V gives CDR1 SGHTA, CDR2 FQGNSA. The CDR3 region is CASSLGQGAGNTIYF. CDR3 bases: TGTGCCAGCAGCTTAGGACAGGGGGCCGGAAACACCATATATTTT.

This chain uses TRBV3-1 (or the pseudogene TRBV3-2) with TRBJ1-3; D remains unclear. V was shortened by 1 base and J by 2 bases, with 6 bases between the two germline ends. This CDR3 comprises 14 residues. Germline V lookup: CDR1 LGHDT, CDR2 YNNKEL (reference sequence). The CDR3 region has the DNA TGTGCCAGCAGCCAAGGGGAAGCTGGAAACACCATATATTTT. Translating gives CASSQGEAGNTIYF.

With respect to this clone: In the same sample, other DNA sequences code for this CDR3. V and J are TRBV15 and TRBJ2-7; TRBD1 is a possible D gene (6 bases). Germline V gene lookup returns CDR1 LNHNV and CDR2 YYDKDF (reference sequence). The CDR3 totals 16 residues. The germline V and J ends were trimmed by 0 bases and 5 bases, with 17 bases remaining between them. The chain's CDR3 is CATSRDRVVTGHEQYF. The CDR3, as DNA: TGTGCCACCAGCAGAGATCGGGTGGTAACAGGGCACGAGCAGTACTTC.

This clone has only one observation. V usage is TRBV5-1 and J usage is TRBJ1-6; D ambiguous. V was cut by 0 bases and J by 0 bases, with 7 bases left in between. The CDR3 has 16 residues. Germline V gives CDR1 SGHRS, CDR2 YFSETQ. This CDR3 reads CASSLAVSSYNSPLHF. The DNA of the CDR3 is TGCGCCAGCAGCTTGGCAGTGAGCTCCTATAATTCACCCCTCCACTTT. Full variable domain (remainder filled in from reference TRBV5-1 and TRBJ1-6): KAGVTQTPRYLIKTRGQQVTLSCSPISGHRSVSWYQQTPGQGLQFLFEYFSETQRNKGNFPGRFSGRQFSNSRSEMNVSTLELGDSALYLCASSLAVSSYNSPLHFGNGTRLTVT.

The rearrangement uses TRBV9 and TRBJ2-7; 7 positions match TRBD2. Germline V gives CDR1 SGDLS, CDR2 YYNGEE. Germline trimming cut 0 bases from V and 4 bases from J; bases unmatched to any gene: 4. The CDR3 is 14 amino acids. The DNA of the CDR3 is TGTGCCAGCAGCGTAGATAGCGGGCGGTACGAGCAGTACTTC. Its translation: CASSVDSGRYEQYF.

This chain connects TRBV2 to TRBJ2-1, with 9 nucleotides matching TRBD1. The CDR3 sequence is 15 residues long. The V segment lost 4 bases and the J segment 8 bases; nucleotides outside the gene matches: 9. Germline V gene sequence: CDR1 SNHLY, CDR2 FYNNEI. As DNA, the CDR3 is TGTGCCAGCAGTGTTAAGGACAGGGGTGGGGATGAGCAGTTCTTC. This encodes CASSVKDRGGDEQFF. The whole variable domain, remainder taken from reference TRBV2 and TRBJ2-1, is EPEVTQTPSHQVTQMGQEVILRCVPISNHLYFYWYRQILGQKVEFLVSFYNNEISEKSEIFDDQFSVERPDGSNFTLKIRSTKLEDSAMYFCASSVKDRGGDEQFFGPGTRLTVL.

The chain recombines TRBV5-4 with TRBJ2-3; TRBD1 agrees at 7 bases. The ends lost 0 bases at V and 4 bases at J; junction bases unmatched: 2. The CDR3 is 14 residues long. CDR1 is SGHNT and CDR2 is YYREEE in the germline V gene (reference sequence). CDR3: CASSLDRGPDTQYF. The CDR3 coding sequence is TGTGCCAGCAGCTTGGACAGGGGCCCAGATACGCAGTATTTT. Full variable domain (missing parts from reference TRBV5-4 and TRBJ2-3): ETGVTQSPTHLIKTRGQQVTLRCSSQSGHNTVSWYQQALGQGPQFIFQYYREEENGRGNFPPRFSGLQFPNYSSELNVNALELDDSALYLCASSLDRGPDTQYFGPGTRLTVL.

This clone was picked up a small number of times. This chain connects TRBV15 to TRBJ2-3; TRBD2 might be the D (6 bases). CDR1 LNHNV and CDR2 YYDKDF come from the germline V gene (reference sequence). The CDR3 consists of 17 residues. Trimming shortened V by 3 bases and J by 1 base, and 17 bases separated the two germline ends. The CDR3 DNA reads as TGTGCCACCAGCAGGGCCCCGACTAGAAGCGGCACAGATACGCAGTATTTT. It translates to CATSRAPTRSGTDTQYF.

This clone was recorded only once. The rearrangement uses TRBV7-2 and TRBJ2-3, with 7 bases aligning to TRBD2. CDR1 SGHTA and CDR2 FQGNSA come from the germline V gene. The CDR3 consists of 15 residues. With 5 bases clipped from V and 2 bases from J, the junction kept 7 bases outside the gene matches. The CDR3 DNA follows: TGTGCCAGCAGCCGGGACTACCTAACCACAGATACGCAGTATTTT. Protein: CASSRDYLTTDTQYF. The whole variable domain, remainder taken from reference TRBV7-2 and TRBJ2-3, is GAGVSQSPSNKVTEKGKDVELRCDPISGHTALYWYRQSLGQGLEFLIYFQGNSAPDKSGLPSDRFSAERTGGSVSTLTIQRTQQEDSAVYLCASSRDYLTTDTQYFGPGTRLTVL.

The rearrangement links TRBV6-5 to TRBJ2-1; no clear D. The CDR3 is 12 amino acids. The ends were cut back, 6 bases at V and 10 bases at J, with 13 bases in the middle. Germline CDR1 and CDR2: MNHEY and SVGAGI. The CDR3 sequence is CASRTPPLEQFF. CDR3 nucleotides: TGTGCCAGCAGAACCCCCCCGCTGGAGCAGTTCTTC.

This chain connects TRBV7-9 to TRBJ2-4, with 7 bases aligning to TRBD2. Per germline, CDR1 SEHNR and CDR2 FQNEAQ (reference sequence). This CDR3 region has 15 residues. V shed 2 bases and J 6 bases; nucleotides not matched to a gene: 7. The CDR3 DNA follows: TGTGCCAGCAGCTTACTGGCGGGCGGGGGAAACATTCAGTACTTC. Protein sequence: CASSLLAGGGNIQYF. Full variable domain (outside the CDR3, taken from reference TRBV7-9 and TRBJ2-4): DTGVSQNPRHKITKRGQNVTFRCDPISEHNRLYWYRQTLGQGPEFLTYFQNEAQLEKSRLLSDRFSAERPKGSFSTLEIQRTEQGDSAMYLCASSLLAGGGNIQYFGAGTRLSVL.

This clone has just a few counts. V and J are TRBV4-3 and TRBJ1-6, with unresolved D. V was pared by 1 base and J by 7 bases, with 5 bases between. The CDR3 spans 13 residues. Looked up from germline, CDR1 is LGHNA and CDR2 is YSLEER. CDR3 sequence (DNA): TGCGCCAGCAGCCAAGGTGTAAATTCACCCCTCCACTTT. It is translated as CASSQGVNSPLHF.

This clone appeared once. A junction end diverges from the germline sequence, so it may reflect a read error. The V call is TRBV6-5, the J call TRBJ2-7, with TRBD1 matching 7 bases. This CDR3 region has 14 residues. CDR1 and CDR2 from the germline V gene are MNHEY and SVGAGI. The CDR3 bases are TGTGCCAGCAGCTACTCCGGGACAGACTACGAGCAGTACTTC. Its protein product is CASSYSGTDYEQYF.

V gene TRBV29-1 combines with J gene TRBJ2-3; 7 positions match TRBD2. The CDR3 spans 10 residues. Trimming cost V 7 bases and J 6 bases; bases outside gene matches: 1. CDR1 is SQVTM and CDR2 is ANQGSEA in the germline V gene. The CDR3 coding sequence is TGCAGCGCAGCGGGGGATACGCAGTATTTT. Translation: CSAAGDTQYF.

The chain uses TRBV27 and TRBJ1-1; D not resolved. The ends were cut back, 4 bases at V and 4 bases at J, with 4 bases in the middle. The CDR3 is 11 residues long. CDR1 is MNHEY and CDR2 is SMNVEV in the germline V gene (reference sequence). The CDR3 region is CASSSATEAFF. DNA for the CDR3: TGTGCCAGCAGTTCGGCCACTGAAGCTTTCTTT.

The V and J genes are TRBV9 and TRBJ2-1; perhaps D is TRBD1 or TRBD2 (5 bases each). The CDR3 has 15 amino acids. V was pared by 0 bases and J by 5 bases, with 12 bases between. Germline CDR1 SGDLS, CDR2 YYNGEE. Here the CDR3 DNA reads TGTGCCAGCAGCGTAGGAGGGACCTCTCACAATGAGCAGTTCTTC. Its protein product is CASSVGGTSHNEQFF.

The CDR3 here is CASSVEGLNTEAFF. For the CDR3, the DNA is TGTGCCAGCAGTGTCGAAGGGTTGAACACTGAAGCTTTCTTT. The rearrangement uses TRBV2 and TRBJ1-1; D remains unclear. CDR1 and CDR2 from the germline V gene are SNHLY and FYNNEI. This CDR3 contains 14 residues. Trimming stripped 4 bases from V and 0 bases from J, with 9 bases between.

The J gene is TRBJ2-5, the V gene TRBV7-6, with 7 positions matching TRBD2. The CDR3 is 16 amino acids. Germline-derived CDR1 and CDR2 are SGHVS and FNYEAQ. J was trimmed by 1 base and V by 1 base; bases with no gene match: 6. CDR3 residues: CASSLVASGSQETQYF. The DNA for the CDR3 is TGTGCCAGCAGCTTAGTTGCTAGCGGATCCCAAGAGACCCAGTACTTC.

The V gene is TRBV12-5, the J gene TRBJ2-5; weak D call: TRBD1 (7 bases). The CDR3 extends over 16 amino acids. Germline V gene data show CDR1 as LGHNT and CDR2 as FRNRAP. Trimming took 3 bases from V and 4 from J, leaving 18 bases between them. The CDR3 bases are TGTGCTAGTGGTTTTTTCAGGGGAGGACAGGCAGAGACCCAGTACTTC. Protein: CASGFFRGGQAETQYF.

J is TRBJ1-1 and V is TRBV28, with D perhaps matching TRBD1 (5 bases). Germline V gives CDR1 MDHEN, CDR2 SYDVKM. CDR3 length equals 11 residues. The V end was cut by 5 bases, the J end by 11 bases, with 12 bases between. As DNA, the CDR3 is TGTGCCAGCAGTGTACAGGTTCGGGCTTTCTTT. It specifies CASSVQVRAFF.

The chain employs TRBV28 and TRBJ1-1; a possible D gene is TRBD1 (5 bases). The CDR3 covers 14 residues. V was pared by 6 bases and J by 5 bases, with 16 bases between. The germline CDR1 and CDR2 sequences are MDHEN and SYDVKM. The CDR3 nucleotides are TGTGCCAGCAGCCTGGGGGACGGCAGGACTGAAGCTTTCTTT. Translated: CASSLGDGRTEAFF.

This rearrangement joins TRBV28 to TRBJ1-1; 7 positions match TRBD1. Germline CDR1 reads MDHEN; CDR2 reads SYDVKM. The CDR3 runs 14 residues. V trimming: 3 bases; J trimming: 5 bases; junction bases outside the gene matches: 6. CDR3 sequence reads: CASSLEGARTEAFF. CDR3 in DNA: TGTGCCAGCAGTTTGGAGGGGGCGCGGACTGAAGCTTTCTTT. Supplemented by reference TRBV28 and TRBJ1-1, the full variable domain reads DVKVTQSSRYLVKRTGEKVFLECVQDMDHENMFWYRQDPGLGLRLIYFSYDVKMKEKGDIPEGYSVSREKKERFSLILESASTNQTSMYLCASSLEGARTEAFFGQGTRLTVV.

A word on this clone: Other DNA sequences from this sample encode an identical CDR3 as well. V is TRBV5-6 and J is TRBJ2-7; D tentatively reads TRBD1 or TRBD2 (5 bases each). Germline loops: CDR1 SGHDT, CDR2 YYEEEE. Trimming took 0 bases from V and 3 from J, leaving 10 bases between them. The CDR3 spans 14 residues. As DNA, the CDR3 is TGTGCCAGCAGCTTGGCCGGGGACGGCTACGAGCAGTACTTC. It codes for CASSLAGDGYEQYF.

The genes are TRBV5-1 and TRBJ2-3; D perhaps matches TRBD2 (7 bases). The CDR3 loop spans 15 amino acids. Trimming took 6 bases from V and 6 from J, leaving 20 bases between them. CDR1 SGHRS and CDR2 YFSETQ come from the germline V gene. The CDR3 reads CASTPTGGAYDTQYF. CDR3 nucleotide sequence: TGCGCCAGCACCCCAACGGGGGGCGCATATGATACGCAGTATTTT.

The chain has TRBV27 and TRBJ1-1; 7 bases map to TRBD1. From germline, CDR1 is MNHEY and CDR2 SMNVEV (reference sequence). The junction had 12 bases not matched to a gene; V was cut back by 5 bases and J by 3 bases. The CDR3 runs 16 residues. The CDR3 sequence: CASSRRTGVAYTEAFF. CDR3 bases: TGTGCCAGCAGTAGAAGGACAGGCGTTGCTTACACTGAAGCTTTCTTT.

The rearrangement uses TRBV7-2 and TRBJ2-1, with a tentative D call TRBD2 (6 bases). Germline lookup yields CDR1 SGHTA and CDR2 FQGNSA. V lost 3 bases to trimming and J lost 9 bases, with 15 bases between them. The CDR3 runs 14 residues. CDR3 amino acids: CASSFKRMGGEQFF. The CDR3 nucleotides read TGTGCCAGCAGCTTTAAGCGGATGGGAGGTGAGCAGTTCTTC.

V is TRBV7-8 and J is TRBJ2-1; no reliable D call. CDR3 length: 15 residues. Germline V gene lookup returns CDR1 SGHVS and CDR2 FQNEAQ. V lost 3 bases, J lost 11 bases, and 20 bases lay in between. The CDR3 DNA reads as TGTGCCAGCAGCTTCTCGCCTGGTGGCCACGATCAGCAGTTCTTC. Amino acids: CASSFSPGGHDQQFF.

This chain joins TRBV7-2 and TRBJ1-4, with D unresolved. The CDR3 runs to 15 residues. Germline CDR1 and CDR2: SGHTA and FQGNSA. V was shortened by 5 bases and J by 3 bases, with 13 bases between the two germline ends. CDR3 in amino acids: CASSPSRQANEKLFF. CDR3 coding DNA: TGTGCCAGCAGCCCCTCTCGGCAGGCTAATGAAAAACTGTTTTTT.

The CDR3 spells CAISPGTGAGANVLTF. CDR3 nucleotide sequence: TGTGCCATCAGTCCCGGGACAGGGGCCGGGGCCAACGTCCTGACTTTC. The chain carries TRBV10-3 and TRBJ2-6; 10 bases line up with TRBD1. The J segment lost 4 bases and the V segment lost 5 bases, leaving 5 bases of the junction unmatched. The CDR3 covers 16 residues. Germline-derived CDR1 and CDR2 are ENHRY and SYGVKD.

The chain employs TRBV7-9 and TRBJ1-2, with 9 nucleotides matching TRBD1. Unmatched junction bases numbered 4, after V lost 4 bases and J lost 7 bases. The CDR3 loop spans 13 amino acids. The germline CDR1 and CDR2 sequences are SEHNR and FQNEAQ (reference sequence). The CDR3 DNA reads TGTGCCAGCAGCTACCGGGACAGGGCTGGCTACACCTTC. This sequence encodes CASSYRDRAGYTF.